These T cell receptor beta chains were read from a single sample in a study of shared clonotypes between healthy human individuals. Profiled with immunoSEQ multiplex PCR; TCRdb holds only in-frame clones, not every one. The table records fewer than 2.5 million clones, 93% of them present only once. What was sequenced was naive CD4+ T cells from PBMCs. The receptors stem from a young man in good health. Some clones in this sample may be carry-over from other donors' samples. The CDR3 runs from the conserved cysteine through the conserved F or W. D genes are given only for firm matches. Size is stated for part of the rows, as once, few or many counts, or as a class when the clone is expanded.

D gene | J gene | V gene | clone size | CDR3 DNA | CDR3 protein
TRBD1 | TRBJ2-7 | TRBV5-4 | once | TGTGCCAGCAGCTTGCATCGTCCCGGGACAGGGTCCTACGAGCAGTACTTC | CASSLHRPGTGSYEQYF
- | TRBJ2-5 | TRBV6-9 | - | TGTGCCAGCAGTTATTCAGGCGGGCGGGAGACCCAGTACTTC | CASSYSGGRETQYF
TRBD1 | TRBJ2-2 | TRBV7-6 | - | TGTGCCAGCAGCCCCGGACAGGGGGCGTCGGGCGGGGAGCTGTTTTTT | CASSPGQGASGGELFF
- | TRBJ2-5 | TRBV11-2 | - | TGTGCCAGCAGCTTCGGAGCGGGCCAAGAGACCCAGTACTTC | CASSFGAGQETQYF
- | TRBJ2-7 | TRBV11-2 | - | TGTGCCAGCACCCTCCGCAGGGGCGGATACGAGCAGTACTTC | CASTLRRGGYEQYF
- | TRBJ1-1 | TRBV27 | - | TGTGCCAGCAGTCCCCAGGGAGGGGGGAACACTGAAGCTTTCTTT | CASSPQGGGNTEAFF
- | TRBJ2-1 | TRBV30 | - | TGTGCCTGGAGTGTACCGGAAGCCCCCTACAATGAGCAGTTCTTC | CAWSVPEAPYNEQFF
TRBD1 | TRBJ1-4 | TRBV10-3 | once | TGTGCCATCAGTGCCACCTCAACAGGGGAAGTAGGTGAAAAACTGTTTTTT | CAISATSTGEVGEKLFF
- | TRBJ2-2 | TRBV7-3 | - | TGTGCCAGCACCCTTAACCCAAGGAACACCGGGGAGCTGTTTTTT | CASTLNPRNTGELFF
- | TRBJ1-1 | TRBV18 | - | TGTGCCAGCTCACCAGGGCAGGGCTCAGCTTTCTTT | CASSPGQGSAFF
TRBD1 | TRBJ1-5 | TRBV28 | - | TGTGCCAGCAGTTCGAGATCGCACTGGGGGACAGCAGAAAATCAGCCCCAGCATTTT | CASSSRSHWGTAENQPQHF
- | TRBJ2-5 | TRBV23-1 | - | TGCGCCAGCAGTCAATCGACAGGTATCCAAGAGACCCAGTACTTC | CASSQSTGIQETQYF
- | TRBJ2-2 | TRBV6-1 | - | TGTGCCAGCAGTGAAGATGACAATAGAGGGACCGGGGAGCTGTTTTTT | CASSEDDNRGTGELFF